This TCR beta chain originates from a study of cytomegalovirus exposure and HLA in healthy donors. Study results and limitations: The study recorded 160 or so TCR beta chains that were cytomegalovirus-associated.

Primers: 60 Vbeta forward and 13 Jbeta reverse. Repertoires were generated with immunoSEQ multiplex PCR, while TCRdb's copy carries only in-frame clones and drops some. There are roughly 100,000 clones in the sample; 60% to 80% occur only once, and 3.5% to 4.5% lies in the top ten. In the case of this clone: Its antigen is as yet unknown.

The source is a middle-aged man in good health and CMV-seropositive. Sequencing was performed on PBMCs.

The CDR3 region is CASTEDRPEKLFF. The CDR3, as DNA: TGTGCCAGCACTGAGGACAGGCCAGAAAAACTGTTTTTT. The J gene is TRBJ1-4, the V gene TRBV6-6, with 7 positions matching TRBD1. The CDR3 extends over 13 amino acids. Germline assignment: CDR1 MNHNY and CDR2 SVGAGI (reference sequence). The ends lost 7 bases at V and 8 bases at J; junction bases unmatched: 7.